What follows are 16 T cell receptor beta chains derived from one specimen sequenced in a study of blood T cell repertoires in COVID-19. This table comes from immunoSEQ multiplex PCR, and its TCRdb copy is limited to in-frame clones, with some not included. Among approximately 250,000 clones listed, 80% to 90% were seen once. Sequencing was carried out using PBMCs or T cells enriched from blood (not recorded which). These receptors all stem from a woman in her twenties or thirties who had recovered from COVID-19.

The chain couples TRBV18 to TRBJ2-5; D is uncertain. This CDR3 comprises 14 residues. Deletions cut 0 bases from V and 4 bases from J, with 9 bases between. CDR1 and CDR2 from the germline V gene are KGHSH and LQKENI. The CDR3 spells CASSPPAAGETQYF. CDR3 nucleotide sequence: TGTGCCAGCTCACCACCGGCGGCTGGAGAGACCCAGTACTTC.

The rearrangement joins TRBV7-9 to TRBJ1-6, with D hard to call. V was cut by 4 bases and J by 5 bases, with 12 bases left in between. The germline V gene encodes CDR1 SEHNR and CDR2 FQNEAQ (reference sequence). The CDR3 runs 15 residues. The CDR3 bases are TGTGCCAGCAGCTCAGGCGTGGGCAATAATTCACCCCTCCACTTT. It translates to CASSSGVGNNSPLHF. Drawing the rest from reference TRBV7-9 and TRBJ1-6, the complete variable domain is DTGVSQNPRHKITKRGQNVTFRCDPISEHNRLYWYRQTLGQGPEFLTYFQNEAQLEKSRLLSDRFSAERPKGSFSTLEIQRTEQGDSAMYLCASSSGVGNNSPLHFGNGTRLTVT.

This clone came up a few times. The V and J genes are TRBV7-2 and TRBJ1-5, with D unresolved. The CDR3 spans 14 residues. CDR1 SGHTA and CDR2 FQGNSA come from the germline V gene. The germline V and J ends were trimmed by 3 bases and 0 bases, with 6 bases remaining between them. CDR3 DNA: TGTGCCAGCAGCTTGGCGGGTAGCAATCAGCCCCAGCATTTT. Encoded protein: CASSLAGSNQPQHF.

The V and J genes are TRBV5-1 and TRBJ2-1, with TRBD2 identical over 8 bases. Per the germline V gene, CDR1 is SGHRS and CDR2 is YFSETQ. CDR3 length: 15 residues. Germline trimming cut 4 bases from V and 5 bases from J; bases unmatched to any gene: 8. CDR3 nucleotides: TGCGCCAGCAGCATGGATTCGGGAGGGCACAATGAGCAGTTCTTC. Its translation: CASSMDSGGHNEQFF.

The V call is TRBV4-3, the J call TRBJ1-5; 7 bases line up with TRBD1. The trim removed 2 bases at V and 7 bases at J, leaving 8 bases unmatched. Germline CDR1 reads LGHNA; CDR2 reads YSLEER. The CDR3 consists of 15 residues. The CDR3 DNA is TGCGCCAGCAGCCAAAGGACAGGAAGTCGACAGCCCCAGCATTTT. It specifies CASSQRTGSRQPQHF.

This chain joins TRBV29-1 and TRBJ2-7, with a weak D call TRBD2 (6 bases). The germline V gene has CDR1 SQVTM and CDR2 ANQGSEA. The CDR3 is 14 amino acids. V shed 4 bases and J shed 0 bases, with 13 bases lying between them. CDR3 nucleotides: TGCAGCGTTGGGCGGGGCGGCAACTCCTACGAGCAGTACTTC. This encodes CSVGRGGNSYEQYF.

The chain couples TRBV10-3 to TRBJ2-7, with TRBD1 matching 11 bases. The V and J ends lost 2 bases and 5 bases, in that order; junction bases with no gene match: 11. The CDR3 covers 17 residues. Germline CDR1 and CDR2: ENHRY and SYGVKD. The CDR3 region has the DNA TGTGCCATCAGTGAGCCCACAACCGGGACAGGGGGTGACGAGCAGTACTTC. Translation gives CAISEPTTGTGGDEQYF.

V and J are TRBV18 and TRBJ2-5; no firm D call. CDR1 KGHSH and CDR2 LQKENI come from the germline V gene. This CDR3 is built from 15 residues. The V and J ends lost 2 bases and 2 bases respectively, with 12 bases between them. CDR3 amino acids: CASSPALSAQETQYF. Here the CDR3 DNA reads TGTGCCAGCTCACCAGCCCTCAGCGCACAAGAGACCCAGTACTTC.

The J gene is TRBJ1-1, the V gene TRBV19, with 7 bases lining up with TRBD1. This CDR3 spans 14 amino acids. The junction had 10 bases not matched to a gene; V was cut back by 7 bases and J by 5 bases. Looked up from germline, CDR1 is LNHDA and CDR2 is SQIVND (reference sequence). CDR3 sequence (DNA): TGTGCCAGTAATTCTGGGGACAGAGAGACTGAAGCTTTCTTT. It codes for CASNSGDRETEAFF.

The chain joins TRBV30 to TRBJ2-7; TRBD1 aligns across 8 bases. Germline V gives CDR1 GTSNPN, CDR2 SVGIG (reference sequence). With V trimmed by 3 bases and J by 6 bases, 7 bases remained unmatched. CDR3 size: 13 residues. The CDR3 coding sequence is TGTGCCTGGAGAGCAGGGGGCCCTCGCGAGCAGTACTTC. It codes for CAWRAGGPREQYF.

This clone was seen once. The V gene is TRBV6-4, the J gene TRBJ1-4; 8 positions match TRBD1. The CDR3 is made up of 15 amino acids. After removal of 5 bases from V and 2 bases from J, the junction contained 4 bases not matched to a gene. Germline-derived CDR1 and CDR2 are MRHNA and SNTAGT. CDR3: CASSPRTGTNEKLFF. The DNA for the CDR3 is TGTGCCAGCAGTCCGCGGACAGGGACTAATGAAAAACTGTTTTTT.

V is TRBV2 and J is TRBJ2-7; 10 bases agree with TRBD1. The junction had 12 bases not matched to a gene; V was cut back by 5 bases and J by 8 bases. Per the germline V gene, CDR1 is SNHLY and CDR2 is FYNNEI. The CDR3 covers 15 residues. CDR3 nucleotide sequence: TGTGCCAGCAGTCCGCGGCGGGACAGGGGTTTCAAGCAGTACTTC. Its translation is CASSPRRDRGFKQYF.

This clone has a single count. The DNA for the CDR3 is TGTGCCAGCAGCCCTTCCGACAGGGCTTTGAACACTGAAGCTTTCTTT. Protein: CASSPSDRALNTEAFF. The chain links TRBV14 to TRBJ1-1; 7 bases map to TRBD1. The CDR3 is 16 residues long. Germline V gene lookup returns CDR1 SGHDN and CDR2 FVKESK. The junction had 8 bases not matched to a gene; V was cut back by 4 bases and J by 0 bases.

The rearrangement joins TRBV29-1 to TRBJ1-1; D gene uncertain. The CDR3 sequence is 13 residues long. V lost 2 bases to trimming and J lost 4 bases, with 11 bases between them. Per the germline V gene, CDR1 is SQVTM and CDR2 is ANQGSEA. In DNA form, the CDR3 reads TGCAGCGTTGAACGTACAGACCTCACTGAAGCTTTCTTT. Translated: CSVERTDLTEAFF.

A remark on this clone: One end of the junction fails to match germline, which may point to a read error. The chain joins TRBV5-8 to TRBJ2-4; D might be TRBD1 (6 bases). Germline CDR1 reads SGHTS; CDR2 reads YDEGEE. CDR3 length equals 11 residues. The CDR3, as DNA: TGTGCCAGCAGTCGGACAGCTGATCCTACTTTC. Protein: CASSRTADPTF.

The J gene is TRBJ2-3, the V gene TRBV7-6; D is uncertain. The CDR3 contains 14 residues. The germline CDR1 and CDR2 sequences are SGHVS and FNYEAQ. V was clipped by 1 base and J by 1 base, with 6 bases between them. CDR3 in DNA: TGTGCCAGCAGCTTAGGTCAGGGCACAGATACGCAGTATTTT. As protein: CASSLGQGTDTQYF.